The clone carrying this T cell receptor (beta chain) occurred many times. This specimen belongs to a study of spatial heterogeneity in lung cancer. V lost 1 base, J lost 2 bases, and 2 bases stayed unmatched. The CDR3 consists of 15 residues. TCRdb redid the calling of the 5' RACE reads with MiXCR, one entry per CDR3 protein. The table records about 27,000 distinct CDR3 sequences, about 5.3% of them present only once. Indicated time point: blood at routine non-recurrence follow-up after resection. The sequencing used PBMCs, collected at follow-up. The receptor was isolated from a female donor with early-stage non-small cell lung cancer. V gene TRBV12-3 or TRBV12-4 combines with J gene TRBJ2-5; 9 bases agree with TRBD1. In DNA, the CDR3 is TGTGCCAGCAGTTTAGGGACAGGGGCTCAAGAGACCCAGTACTTC. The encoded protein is CASSLGTGAQETQYF.